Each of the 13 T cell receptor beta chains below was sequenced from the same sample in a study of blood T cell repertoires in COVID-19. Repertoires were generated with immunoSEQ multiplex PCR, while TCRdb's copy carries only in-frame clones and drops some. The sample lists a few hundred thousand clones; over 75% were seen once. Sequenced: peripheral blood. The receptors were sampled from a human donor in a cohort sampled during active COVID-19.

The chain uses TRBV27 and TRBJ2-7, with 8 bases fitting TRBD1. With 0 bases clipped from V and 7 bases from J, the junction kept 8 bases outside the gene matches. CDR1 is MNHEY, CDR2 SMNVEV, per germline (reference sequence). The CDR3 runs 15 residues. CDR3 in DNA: TGTGCCAGCAGTTTATCTGGGACAGGTTTCAGAGAGCAGTACTTC. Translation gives CASSLSGTGFREQYF.

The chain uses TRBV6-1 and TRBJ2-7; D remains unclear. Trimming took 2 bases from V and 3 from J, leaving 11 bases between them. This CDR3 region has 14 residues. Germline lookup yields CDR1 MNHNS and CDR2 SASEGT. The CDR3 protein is CASSENSQFYEQYF. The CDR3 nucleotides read TGTGCCAGCAGTGAAAACAGCCAATTCTACGAGCAGTACTTC.

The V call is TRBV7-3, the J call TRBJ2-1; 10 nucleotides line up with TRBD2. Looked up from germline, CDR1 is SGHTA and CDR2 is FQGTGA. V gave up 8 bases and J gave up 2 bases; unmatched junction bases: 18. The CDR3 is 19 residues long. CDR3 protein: CASGGQSSGGAVPYNEQFF. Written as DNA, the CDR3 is TGTGCCAGCGGCGGTCAATCGAGCGGGGGGGCTGTCCCCTACAATGAGCAGTTCTTC.

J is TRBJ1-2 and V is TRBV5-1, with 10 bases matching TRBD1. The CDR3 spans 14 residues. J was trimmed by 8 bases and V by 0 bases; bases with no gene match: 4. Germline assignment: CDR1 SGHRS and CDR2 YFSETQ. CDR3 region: CASSLDGQGEGYTF. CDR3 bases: TGCGCCAGCAGCTTGGATGGACAGGGGGAGGGCTACACCTTC. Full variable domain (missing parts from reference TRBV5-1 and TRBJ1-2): KAGVTQTPRYLIKTRGQQVTLSCSPISGHRSVSWYQQTPGQGLQFLFEYFSETQRNKGNFPGRFSGRQFSNSRSEMNVSTLELGDSALYLCASSLDGQGEGYTFGSGTRLTVV.

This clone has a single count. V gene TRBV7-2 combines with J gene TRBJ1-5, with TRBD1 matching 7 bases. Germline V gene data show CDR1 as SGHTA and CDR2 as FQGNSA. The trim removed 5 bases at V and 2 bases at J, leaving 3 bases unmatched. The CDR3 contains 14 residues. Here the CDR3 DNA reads TGTGCCAGCAGCGTAGGACAGGGCAATCAGCCCCAGCATTTT. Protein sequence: CASSVGQGNQPQHF.

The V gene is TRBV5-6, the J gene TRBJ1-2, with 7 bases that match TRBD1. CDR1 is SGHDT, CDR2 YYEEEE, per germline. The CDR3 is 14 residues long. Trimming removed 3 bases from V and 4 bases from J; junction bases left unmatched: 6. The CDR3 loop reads CASSWGDSLYGYTF. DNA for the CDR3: TGTGCCAGCAGCTGGGGGGACAGCCTCTATGGCTACACCTTC.

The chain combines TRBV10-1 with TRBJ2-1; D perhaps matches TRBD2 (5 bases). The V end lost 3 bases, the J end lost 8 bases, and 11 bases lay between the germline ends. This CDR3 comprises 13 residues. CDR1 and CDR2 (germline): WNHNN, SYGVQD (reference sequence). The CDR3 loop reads CASSEHTRDEQFF. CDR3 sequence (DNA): TGCGCCAGCAGTGAACACACGAGGGATGAGCAGTTCTTC.

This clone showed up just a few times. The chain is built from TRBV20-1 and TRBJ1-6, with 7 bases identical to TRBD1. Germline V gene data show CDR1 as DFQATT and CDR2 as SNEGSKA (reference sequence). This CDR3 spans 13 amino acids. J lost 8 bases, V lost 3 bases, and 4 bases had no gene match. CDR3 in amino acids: CSASQGGDSPLHF. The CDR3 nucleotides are TGCAGTGCTAGTCAGGGGGGTGATTCACCCCTCCACTTT.

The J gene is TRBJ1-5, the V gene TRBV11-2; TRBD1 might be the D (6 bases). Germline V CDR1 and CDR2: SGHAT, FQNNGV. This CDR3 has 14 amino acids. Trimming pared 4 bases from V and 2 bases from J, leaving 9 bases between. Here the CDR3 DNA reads TGTGCCAGCAGCTCCTCAGGGGGCAATCAGCCCCAGCATTTT. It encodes CASSSSGGNQPQHF.

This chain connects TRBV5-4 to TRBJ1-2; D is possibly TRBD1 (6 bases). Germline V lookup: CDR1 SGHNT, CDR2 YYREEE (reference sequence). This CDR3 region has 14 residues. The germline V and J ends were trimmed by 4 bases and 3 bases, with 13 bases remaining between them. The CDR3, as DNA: TGTGCCAGCAGCCAAGGGGGTGCGGACTATGGCTACACCTTC. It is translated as CASSQGGADYGYTF.

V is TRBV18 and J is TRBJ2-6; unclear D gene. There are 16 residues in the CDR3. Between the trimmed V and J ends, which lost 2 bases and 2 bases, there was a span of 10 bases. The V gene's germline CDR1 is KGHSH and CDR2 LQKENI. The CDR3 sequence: CASSPVRSPGANVLTF. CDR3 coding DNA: TGTGCCAGCTCACCAGTTCGTTCTCCTGGGGCCAACGTCCTGACTTTC.

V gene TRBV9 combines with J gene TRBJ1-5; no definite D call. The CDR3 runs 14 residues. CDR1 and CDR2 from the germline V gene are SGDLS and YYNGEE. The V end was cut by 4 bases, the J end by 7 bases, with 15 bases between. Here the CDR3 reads CASSTHLFIQPQHF. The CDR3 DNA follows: TGTGCCAGCAGCACTCACCTTTTTATACAGCCCCAGCATTTT.

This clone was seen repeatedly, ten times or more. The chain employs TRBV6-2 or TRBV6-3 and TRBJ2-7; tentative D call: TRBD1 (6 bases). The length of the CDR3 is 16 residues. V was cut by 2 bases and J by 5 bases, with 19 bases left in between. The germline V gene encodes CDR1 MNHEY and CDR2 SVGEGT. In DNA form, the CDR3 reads TGTGCCAGCAGTTACCCACAGGGAACCCGCTTGGACGAGCAGTACTTC. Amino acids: CASSYPQGTRLDEQYF.